The 30 T cell receptor beta chains below all came from one sample that was sequenced in a study of T cells after yellow fever vaccination. TCRdb independently ran MiXCR on the 5' RACE reads; one entry per CDR3 protein. Here the sample spans approximately 550,000 distinct CDR3 sequences, 15% to 20% being singletons. The sequences come from PBMCs, collected 15 days after the yellow fever booster vaccination. Receptor source: a man aged 25 to 45 who received the YFV17D yellow fever vaccine.

The table lists this clonotype with a few counts. V and J are TRBV28 and TRBJ2-5; TRBD1 is a possible D gene (5 bases). CDR1 is MDHEN, CDR2 SYDVKM, per germline. This CDR3 is built from 14 residues. Between the trimmed V and J ends, which lost 8 bases and 2 bases, there was a span of 15 bases. The CDR3: CASALGQPQETQYF. Written as DNA, the CDR3 is TGTGCCAGCGCCTTGGGGCAGCCACAAGAGACCCAGTACTTC. Full variable domain (remainder filled in from reference TRBV28 and TRBJ2-5): DVKVTQSSRYLVKRTGEKVFLECVQDMDHENMFWYRQDPGLGLRLIYFSYDVKMKEKGDIPEGYSVSREKKERFSLILESASTNQTSMYLCASALGQPQETQYFGPGTRLLVL.

The chain recombines TRBV20-1 with TRBJ2-7; D is undetermined. The CDR3 is made up of 13 amino acids. Trimming shortened V by 1 base and J by 7 bases, and 14 bases separated the two germline ends. Germline V gene sequence: CDR1 DFQATT, CDR2 SNEGSKA (reference sequence). The chain's CDR3 is CSARVGISGEQYF. In nucleotides, the CDR3 is TGCAGTGCTAGAGTCGGAATCTCTGGGGAGCAGTACTTC.

V gene TRBV18 combines with J gene TRBJ2-4; perhaps TRBD1 as D (6 bases). The CDR3 consists of 16 residues. The V gene's germline CDR1 is KGHSH and CDR2 LQKENI. V was cut by 0 bases and J by 6 bases, with 15 bases left in between. The CDR3 bases are TGTGCCAGCTCACCACCGGTAACAGGGTACTCAAACATTCAGTACTTC. Translating gives CASSPPVTGYSNIQYF.

The rearrangement uses TRBV29-1 and TRBJ2-1; TRBD2 aligns across 10 bases. The CDR3 spans 14 residues. The V gene end was trimmed by 6 bases and the J gene end by 8 bases; junction bases not matched to a gene: 10. From germline, CDR1 is SQVTM and CDR2 ANQGSEA. CDR3 in amino acids: CSVRGLANGDEQFF. CDR3 in DNA: TGCAGCGTGAGGGGACTAGCGAACGGCGATGAGCAGTTCTTC.

In this sample, this clonotype turned up a few times. V and J are TRBV15 and TRBJ1-1; tentative D call: TRBD1 (6 bases). CDR3 size: 15 residues. V was trimmed by 3 bases and J by 0 bases, leaving 11 bases between them. The germline V gene encodes CDR1 LNHNV and CDR2 YYDKDF (reference sequence). The CDR3 is CATSREDRLNTEAFF. The DNA of the CDR3 is TGTGCCACCAGCAGGGAGGACAGACTGAACACTGAAGCTTTCTTT.

There are a few counts of this clonotype. The chain uses TRBV18 and TRBJ2-7; 7 bases are shared with TRBD1. Germline CDR1 reads KGHSH; CDR2 reads LQKENI. Trimming cost V 3 bases and J 2 bases; bases outside gene matches: 7. This CDR3 is 15 amino acids long. The CDR3 coding sequence is TGTGCCAGCTCACCTCTCACAGGGGTTACCTACGAGCAGTACTTC. It translates to CASSPLTGVTYEQYF.

This clonotype has a count of ten or more. The rearrangement links TRBV3-1 to TRBJ2-3; the D is unclear. Trimming cost V 4 bases and J 4 bases, with 6 bases left between them. This CDR3 is 12 amino acids long. Germline V gene sequence: CDR1 LGHDT, CDR2 YNNKEL (reference sequence). The CDR3 is CASSPRPDTQYF. In DNA form, the CDR3 reads TGTGCCAGCAGCCCCCGACCAGATACGCAGTATTTT.

The V gene is TRBV20-1, the J gene TRBJ2-7; no firm D call. The V and J ends lost 7 bases and 2 bases respectively, with 12 bases between them. CDR1 is DFQATT and CDR2 is SNEGSKA in the germline V gene (reference sequence). CDR3 length: 12 amino acids. The CDR3 loop reads CSVARGTYEQYF. CDR3 nucleotides: TGCAGTGTTGCCCGAGGTACCTACGAGCAGTACTTC.

The rearrangement links TRBV2 to TRBJ2-1; 7 positions agree with TRBD2. Germline assignment: CDR1 SNHLY and CDR2 FYNNEI. This CDR3 is 18 amino acids long. With V trimmed by 6 bases and J by 9 bases, 23 bases remained unmatched. The CDR3 is CASRGRPRSGIIQIEQFF. The CDR3 coding sequence is TGTGCCAGCAGAGGACGTCCCCGGAGCGGGATTATTCAGATTGAGCAGTTCTTC.

The chain joins TRBV7-2 to TRBJ2-2; D is possibly TRBD1 (6 bases). Per germline, CDR1 SGHTA and CDR2 FQGNSA. V dropped 8 bases and J dropped 6 bases, with 19 bases sitting between them. The CDR3 extends over 15 amino acids. The CDR3 bases are TGTGCCAGCTCTTTCAGAGGGGGTTGGGCCGGGGAGCTGTTTTTT. Translating gives CASSFRGGWAGELFF. Filled out from reference TRBV7-2 and TRBJ2-2, the complete variable domain reads GAGVSQSPSNKVTEKGKDVELRCDPISGHTALYWYRQSLGQGLEFLIYFQGNSAPDKSGLPSDRFSAERTGGSVSTLTIQRTQQEDSAVYLCASSFRGGWAGELFFGEGSRLTVL.

This clonotype was observed a few times. The genes are TRBV6-2 or TRBV6-3 and TRBJ2-1; TRBD2 matches at 9 bases. Looked up from germline, CDR1 is MNHEY and CDR2 is SVGEGT. This CDR3 contains 15 residues. V was clipped by 6 bases and J by 5 bases; unmatched bases: 8. This CDR3 reads CASRAGLARHNEQFF. Written as DNA, the CDR3 is TGTGCCAGCAGAGCCGGACTAGCGCGGCACAATGAGCAGTTCTTC.

This clonotype was picked up one time. The chain links TRBV6-2 or TRBV6-3 to TRBJ2-1; TRBD2 aligns across 9 bases. Trimming cost V 7 bases and J 15 bases; bases outside gene matches: 7. Per germline, CDR1 MNHEY and CDR2 SVGEGT. The length of the CDR3 is 11 residues. The CDR3 protein is CASTLAGLGFF. The CDR3 bases are TGTGCCAGCACCCTAGCGGGACTGGGGTTCTTC.

This rearrangement joins TRBV7-9 to TRBJ2-7; D may be TRBD1 or TRBD2 (5 bases each). This CDR3 is built from 14 residues. The germline V and J ends were trimmed by 5 bases and 6 bases, with 17 bases remaining between them. Germline V lookup: CDR1 SEHNR, CDR2 FQNEAQ (reference sequence). The CDR3 is CASSPRASRGEQYF. CDR3 bases: TGTGCCAGCAGCCCGCGGGCCTCTAGGGGCGAGCAGTACTTC.

V usage is TRBV7-9 and J usage is TRBJ2-7, with a possible D match to TRBD1 (6 bases). The V end lost 5 bases, the J end lost 3 bases, and 14 bases lay between the germline ends. The CDR3 is 14 residues long. Looked up from germline, CDR1 is SEHNR and CDR2 is FQNEAQ (reference sequence). In DNA, the CDR3 is TGTGCCAGCAGCCCTTCCGACAGGTTCTACGAGCAGTACTTC. Translating it yields CASSPSDRFYEQYF.

The rearrangement links TRBV20-1 to TRBJ2-5, with D tentatively TRBD2 (5 bases). Per germline, CDR1 DFQATT and CDR2 SNEGSKA (reference sequence). The CDR3 loop spans 15 amino acids. With 2 bases removed from V and 2 bases from J, the gap between germline ends came to 15 bases. CDR3 nucleotide sequence: TGCAGTGCTAGAATTGTCGCGGGCGTTCAAGAGACCCAGTACTTC. Translated, it gives CSARIVAGVQETQYF.

The chain couples TRBV4-3 to TRBJ2-5; 8 bases are shared with TRBD2. This CDR3 spans 15 amino acids. Germline loops: CDR1 LGHNA, CDR2 YSLEER. The junction had 5 bases not matched to a gene; V was cut back by 0 bases and J by 5 bases. The CDR3 nucleotides read TGCGCCAGCAGCCAAGAACTAGCGGAGCCGGAGACCCAGTACTTC. It translates to CASSQELAEPETQYF.

CDR3 coding DNA: TGCGCCAGCAGCATTGGAGGGCTAGCGGCCTACAATGAGCAGTTCTTC. Its translation is CASSIGGLAAYNEQFF. This chain links TRBV5-1 with TRBJ2-1; 7 bases match TRBD2. The CDR3 loop spans 16 amino acids. The trim removed 4 bases at V and 2 bases at J, leaving 9 bases unmatched. In germline, CDR1 is SGHRS, CDR2 YFSETQ.

A few counts support this clonotype. J is TRBJ1-1 and V is TRBV28; possible D gene TRBD1, 5 bases. Deletions cut 3 bases from V and 4 bases from J, with 15 bases between. Germline V gene sequence: CDR1 MDHEN, CDR2 SYDVKM. CDR3 size: 15 residues. Written as DNA, the CDR3 is TGTGCCAGCAGTTTCACCTTAGACAGCTCCACTGAAGCTTTCTTT. Translation: CASSFTLDSSTEAFF.

This clonotype was detected only a few times. The chain combines TRBV5-6 with TRBJ2-1; 7 nucleotides line up with TRBD1. From germline, CDR1 is SGHDT and CDR2 YYEEEE. The CDR3 runs to 14 residues. V trimming: 4 bases; J trimming: 4 bases; junction bases outside the gene matches: 5. This CDR3 is CASSIGQVYNEQFF. The CDR3 nucleotides are TGTGCCAGCAGCATAGGACAGGTGTACAATGAGCAGTTCTTC.

The rearrangement joins TRBV5-1 to TRBJ2-7; 10 bases map to TRBD1. V lost 3 bases and J lost 3; bases outside the gene matches: 6. The germline gives CDR1 SGHRS, CDR2 YFSETQ. The CDR3 is 15 residues long. CDR3 sequence: CASSSDRGFIYEQYF. CDR3 nucleotide sequence: TGCGCCAGCAGCTCGGACAGGGGGTTCATCTACGAGCAGTACTTC. The full variable domain, in which reference TRBV5-1 and TRBJ2-7 provide the parts outside the CDR3, is KAGVTQTPRYLIKTRGQQVTLSCSPISGHRSVSWYQQTPGQGLQFLFEYFSETQRNKGNFPGRFSGRQFSNSRSEMNVSTLELGDSALYLCASSSDRGFIYEQYFGPGTRLTVT.

The V gene is TRBV7-2, the J gene TRBJ2-7; 9 bases fit TRBD2. Looked up from germline, CDR1 is SGHTA and CDR2 is FQGNSA. V dropped 2 bases and J dropped 5; count of bases not matched to a gene: 7. The CDR3 runs to 15 residues. The CDR3 DNA is TGTGCCAGCAGCTTATCTAGCGGGGTGGGCCACGAGCAGTACTTC. Translated, it gives CASSLSSGVGHEQYF. The whole variable domain, remainder taken from reference TRBV7-2 and TRBJ2-7, is GAGVSQSPSNKVTEKGKDVELRCDPISGHTALYWYRQSLGQGLEFLIYFQGNSAPDKSGLPSDRFSAERTGGSVSTLTIQRTQQEDSAVYLCASSLSSGVGHEQYFGPGTRLTVT.

This clonotype has only a few counts. The rearrangement uses TRBV12-3 or TRBV12-4 and TRBJ2-2; 8 bases line up with TRBD1. V lost 9 bases to trimming and J lost 5 bases; unmatched junction nucleotides: 14. The CDR3 totals 16 residues. This CDR3 reads CARKAAQGAGTGELFF. The CDR3 DNA reads as TGTGCCAGGAAAGCCGCCCAGGGGGCTGGGACCGGGGAGCTGTTTTTT.

In this sample, this clonotype turned up many times. The V gene is TRBV12-3 or TRBV12-4, the J gene TRBJ2-3, with D possibly being TRBD2 (6 bases). Trimming shortened V by 8 bases and J by 4 bases, and 10 bases separated the two germline ends. This CDR3 spans 12 amino acids. The CDR3 spells CASGGRSDTQYF. The CDR3 bases are TGTGCCAGCGGGGGGAGGTCAGATACGCAGTATTTT.

This clonotype showed up just a few times. V and J are TRBV7-2 and TRBJ2-7, with TRBD1 matching 9 bases. The CDR3 length is 14 residues. V trimming: 5 bases; J trimming: 3 bases; junction bases outside the gene matches: 5. CDR1 and CDR2 (germline): SGHTA, FQGNSA. CDR3 region: CASSGDRGSYEQYF. Written as DNA, the CDR3 is TGTGCCAGCAGCGGAGACAGGGGGAGCTACGAGCAGTACTTC.

This clonotype was seen more than once but under ten times. The V and J genes are TRBV1 and TRBJ2-7; TRBD1 was called by the table and not checked on the DNA. TRBV1 is assigned pseudogene status. The CDR3 is 15 residues long. The CDR3 here is CTSSPTGASSYEQYF. The CDR3, as DNA: TGCACCAGCAGCCCGACTGGGGCGTCATCCTACGAGCAGTACTTC.

The chain combines TRBV5-1 with TRBJ2-1; 13 bases match TRBD2. V gave up 6 bases and J gave up 4 bases; unmatched junction bases: 4. The CDR3 is 15 residues long. CDR1 and CDR2 from the germline V gene are SGHRS and YFSETQ. CDR3 bases: TGCGCCAGCATGTCACTAGCGGGAGGGTACAATGAGCAGTTCTTC. Translated, it gives CASMSLAGGYNEQFF.

The CDR3 DNA sequence: TGTGCCAGCAGCCTTGGTGGCCCCCTCGAGCAGTACTTC. Translating it yields CASSLGGPLEQYF. The V gene is TRBV7-2, the J gene TRBJ2-7; D remains ambiguous. Trimming shortened V by 5 bases and J by 6 bases, and 14 bases separated the two germline ends. The CDR3 is 13 residues long. From germline, CDR1 is SGHTA and CDR2 FQGNSA.

This clonotype showed up just a few times. The chain is built from TRBV19 and TRBJ1-1; D is possibly TRBD1 (5 bases). Germline V gene data show CDR1 as LNHDA and CDR2 as SQIVND (reference sequence). Trimming pared 1 base from V and 1 base from J, leaving 13 bases between. The CDR3 consists of 16 residues. The CDR3 region is CASSIVGDHQNTEAFF. The CDR3 DNA follows: TGTGCCAGTAGTATAGTGGGGGATCATCAGAACACTGAAGCTTTCTTT. The full variable domain, completed using reference TRBV19 and TRBJ1-1, is DGGITQSPKYLFRKEGQNVTLSCEQNLNHDAMYWYRQDPGQGLRLIYYSQIVNDFQKGDIAEGYSVSREKKESFPLTVTSAQKNPTAFYLCASSIVGDHQNTEAFFGQGTRLTVV.

This clonotype appeared a few times. The chain has TRBV27 and TRBJ1-1; D is ambiguous. V lost 1 base and J 1 base, leaving 4 bases between the germline ends. This CDR3 is 13 amino acids long. Germline V gene sequence: CDR1 MNHEY, CDR2 SMNVEV (reference sequence). The CDR3 loop is CASSLFGNTEAFF. The CDR3 coding sequence is TGTGCCAGCAGTTTATTTGGGAACACTGAAGCTTTCTTT.

The chain has TRBV5-1 and TRBJ1-5; no firm D call. The CDR3 is made up of 14 amino acids. V was pared by 0 bases and J by 2 bases, with 6 bases between. Per germline, CDR1 SGHRS and CDR2 YFSETQ. In DNA, the CDR3 is TGCGCCAGCAGCTTGGAGCCGGGCAATCAGCCCCAGCATTTT. Its protein product is CASSLEPGNQPQHF.